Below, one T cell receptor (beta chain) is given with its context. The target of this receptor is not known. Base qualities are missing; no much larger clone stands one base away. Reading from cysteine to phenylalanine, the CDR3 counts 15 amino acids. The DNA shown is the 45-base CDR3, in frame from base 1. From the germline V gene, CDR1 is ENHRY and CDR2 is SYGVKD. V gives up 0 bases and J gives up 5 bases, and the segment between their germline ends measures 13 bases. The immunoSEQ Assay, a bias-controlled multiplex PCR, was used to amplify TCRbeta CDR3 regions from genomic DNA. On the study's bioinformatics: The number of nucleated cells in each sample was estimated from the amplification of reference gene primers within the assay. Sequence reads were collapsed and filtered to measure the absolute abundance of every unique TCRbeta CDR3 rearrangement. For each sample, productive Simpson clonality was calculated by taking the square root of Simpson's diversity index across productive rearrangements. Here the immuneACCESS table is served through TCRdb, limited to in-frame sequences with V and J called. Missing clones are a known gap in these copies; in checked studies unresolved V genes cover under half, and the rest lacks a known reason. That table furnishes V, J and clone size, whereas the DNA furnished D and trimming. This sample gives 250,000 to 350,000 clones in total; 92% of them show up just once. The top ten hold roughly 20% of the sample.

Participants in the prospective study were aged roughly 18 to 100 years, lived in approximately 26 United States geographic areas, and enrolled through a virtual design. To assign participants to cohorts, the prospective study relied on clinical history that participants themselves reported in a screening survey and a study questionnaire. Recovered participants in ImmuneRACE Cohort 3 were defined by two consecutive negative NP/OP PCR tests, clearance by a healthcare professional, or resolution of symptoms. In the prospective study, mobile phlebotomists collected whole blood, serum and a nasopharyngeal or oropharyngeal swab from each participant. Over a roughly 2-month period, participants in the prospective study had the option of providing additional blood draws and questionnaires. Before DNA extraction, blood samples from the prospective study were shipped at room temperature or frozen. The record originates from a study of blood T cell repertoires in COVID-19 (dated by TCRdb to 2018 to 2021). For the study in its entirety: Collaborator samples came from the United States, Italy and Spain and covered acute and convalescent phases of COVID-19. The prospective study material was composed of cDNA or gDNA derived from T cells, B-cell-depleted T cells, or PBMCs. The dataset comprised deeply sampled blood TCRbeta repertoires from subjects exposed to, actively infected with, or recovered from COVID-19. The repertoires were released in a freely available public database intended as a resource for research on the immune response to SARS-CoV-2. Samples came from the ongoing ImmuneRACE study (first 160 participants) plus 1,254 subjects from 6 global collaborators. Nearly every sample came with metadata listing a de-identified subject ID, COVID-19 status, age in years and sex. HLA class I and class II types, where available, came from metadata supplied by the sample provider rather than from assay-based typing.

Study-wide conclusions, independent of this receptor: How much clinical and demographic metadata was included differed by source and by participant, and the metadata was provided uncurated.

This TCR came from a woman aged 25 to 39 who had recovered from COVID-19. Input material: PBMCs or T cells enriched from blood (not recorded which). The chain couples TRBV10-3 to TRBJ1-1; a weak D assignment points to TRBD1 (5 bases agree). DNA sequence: TGTGCCATCAGTGAGTCGAAAGGGGCGTTTACTGAAGCTTTCTTT. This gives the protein CAISESKGAFTEAFF.